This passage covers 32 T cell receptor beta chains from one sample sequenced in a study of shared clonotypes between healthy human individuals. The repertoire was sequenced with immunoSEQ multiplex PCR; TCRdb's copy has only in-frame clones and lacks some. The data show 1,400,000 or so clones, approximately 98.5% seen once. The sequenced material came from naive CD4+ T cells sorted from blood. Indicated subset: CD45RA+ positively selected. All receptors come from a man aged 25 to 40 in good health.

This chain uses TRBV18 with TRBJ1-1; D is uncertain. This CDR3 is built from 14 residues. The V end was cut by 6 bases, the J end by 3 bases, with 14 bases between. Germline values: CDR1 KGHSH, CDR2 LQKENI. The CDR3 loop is CASSLEGADTEAFF. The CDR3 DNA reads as TGTGCCAGCTCCCTTGAGGGAGCGGACACTGAAGCTTTCTTT.

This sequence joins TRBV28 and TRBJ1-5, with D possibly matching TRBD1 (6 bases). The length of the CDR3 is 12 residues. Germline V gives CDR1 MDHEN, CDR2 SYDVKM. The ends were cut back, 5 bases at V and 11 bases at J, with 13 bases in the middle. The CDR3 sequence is CASSLQTGSQHF. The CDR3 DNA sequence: TGTGCCAGCAGTCTCCAGACAGGTTCCCAGCATTTT. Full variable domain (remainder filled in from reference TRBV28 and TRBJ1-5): DVKVTQSSRYLVKRTGEKVFLECVQDMDHENMFWYRQDPGLGLRLIYFSYDVKMKEKGDIPEGYSVSREKKERFSLILESASTNQTSMYLCASSLQTGSQHFGDGTRLSIL.

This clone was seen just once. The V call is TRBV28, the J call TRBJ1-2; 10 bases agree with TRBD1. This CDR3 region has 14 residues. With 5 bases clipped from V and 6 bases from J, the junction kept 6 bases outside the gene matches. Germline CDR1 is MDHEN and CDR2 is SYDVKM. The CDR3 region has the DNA TGTGCCAGCAGTACGACAGGGGGCAACCATGGCTACACCTTC. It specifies CASSTTGGNHGYTF.

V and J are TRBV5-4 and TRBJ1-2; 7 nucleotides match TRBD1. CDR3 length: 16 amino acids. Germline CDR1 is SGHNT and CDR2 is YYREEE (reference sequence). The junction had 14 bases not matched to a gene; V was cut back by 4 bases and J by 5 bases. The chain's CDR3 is CASSPGGGTVPYGYTF. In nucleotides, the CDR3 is TGTGCCAGCAGCCCGGGGGGTGGGACAGTACCTTATGGCTACACCTTC.

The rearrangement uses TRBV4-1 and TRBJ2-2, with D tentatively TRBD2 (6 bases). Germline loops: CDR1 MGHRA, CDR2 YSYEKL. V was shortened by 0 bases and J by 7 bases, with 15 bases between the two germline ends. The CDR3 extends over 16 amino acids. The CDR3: CASSQDKLRGYGELFF. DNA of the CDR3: TGCGCCAGCAGCCAAGACAAACTACGGGGGTACGGGGAGCTGTTTTTT.

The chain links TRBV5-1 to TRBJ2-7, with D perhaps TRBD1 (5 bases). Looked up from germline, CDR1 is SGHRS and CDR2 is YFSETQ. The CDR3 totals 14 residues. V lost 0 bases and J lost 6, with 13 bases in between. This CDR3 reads CASSLVPREGEQYF. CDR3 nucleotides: TGCGCCAGCAGCTTGGTGCCCAGGGAAGGCGAGCAGTACTTC.

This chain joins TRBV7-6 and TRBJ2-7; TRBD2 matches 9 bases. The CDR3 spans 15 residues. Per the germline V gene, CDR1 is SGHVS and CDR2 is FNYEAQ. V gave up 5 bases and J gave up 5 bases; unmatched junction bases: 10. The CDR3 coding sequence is TGTGCCAGCAGCATAGGGGTAGCGGGAGTCCACGAGCAGTACTTC. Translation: CASSIGVAGVHEQYF.

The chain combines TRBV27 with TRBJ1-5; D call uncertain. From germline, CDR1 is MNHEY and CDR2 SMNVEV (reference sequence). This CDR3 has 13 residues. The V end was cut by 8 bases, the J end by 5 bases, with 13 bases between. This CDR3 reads CASQDTGDQPQHF. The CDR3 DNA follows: TGTGCCAGCCAAGATACTGGCGATCAGCCCCAGCATTTT.

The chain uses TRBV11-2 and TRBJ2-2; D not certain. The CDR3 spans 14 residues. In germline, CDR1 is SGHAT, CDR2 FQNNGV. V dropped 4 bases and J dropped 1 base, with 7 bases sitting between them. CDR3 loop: CASSSSMNTGELFF. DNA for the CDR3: TGTGCCAGCAGCTCCTCAATGAACACCGGGGAGCTGTTTTTT.

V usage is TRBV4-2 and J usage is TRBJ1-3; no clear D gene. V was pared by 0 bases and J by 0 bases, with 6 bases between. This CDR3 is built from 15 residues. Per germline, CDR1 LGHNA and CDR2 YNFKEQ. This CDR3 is CASSQDAGSGNTIYF. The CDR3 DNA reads TGTGCCAGCAGCCAAGATGCAGGCTCTGGAAACACCATATATTTT.

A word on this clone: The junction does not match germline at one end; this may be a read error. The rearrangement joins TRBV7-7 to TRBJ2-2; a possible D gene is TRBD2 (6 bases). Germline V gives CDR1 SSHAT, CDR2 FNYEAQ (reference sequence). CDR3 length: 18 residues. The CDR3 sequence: CASSLEGPGRANTGELFF. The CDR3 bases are TGTGCTAGCAGCTTAGAGGGCCCCGGGAGAGCGAACACCGGGGAGCTGTTTTTT.

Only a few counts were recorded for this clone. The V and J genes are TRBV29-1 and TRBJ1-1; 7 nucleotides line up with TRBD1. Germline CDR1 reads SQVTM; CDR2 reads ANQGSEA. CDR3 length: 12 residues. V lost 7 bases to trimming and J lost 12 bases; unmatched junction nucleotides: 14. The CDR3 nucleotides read TGCAGCGCACAGGGGCCTACCGGGATGACTTTCTTT. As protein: CSAQGPTGMTFF.

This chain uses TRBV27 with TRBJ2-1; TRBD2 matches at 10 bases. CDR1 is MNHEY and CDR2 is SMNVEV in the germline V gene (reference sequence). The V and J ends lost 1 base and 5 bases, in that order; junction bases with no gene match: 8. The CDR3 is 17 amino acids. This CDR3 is CASSLFFGTSVHNEQFF. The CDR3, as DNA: TGTGCCAGCAGTTTATTTTTTGGGACTAGCGTACACAATGAGCAGTTCTTC.

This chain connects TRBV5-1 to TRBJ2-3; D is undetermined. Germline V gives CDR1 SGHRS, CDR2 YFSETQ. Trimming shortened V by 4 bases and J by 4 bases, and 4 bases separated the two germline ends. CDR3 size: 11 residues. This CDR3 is CASSGPDTQYF. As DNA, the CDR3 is TGCGCCAGCAGCGGGCCAGATACGCAGTATTTT.

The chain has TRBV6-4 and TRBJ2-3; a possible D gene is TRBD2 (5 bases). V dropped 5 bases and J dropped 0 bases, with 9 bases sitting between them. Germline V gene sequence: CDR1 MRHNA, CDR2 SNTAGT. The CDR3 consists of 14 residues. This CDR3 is CASSLRESTDTQYF. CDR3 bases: TGTGCCAGCAGTTTACGGGAAAGCACAGATACGCAGTATTTT.

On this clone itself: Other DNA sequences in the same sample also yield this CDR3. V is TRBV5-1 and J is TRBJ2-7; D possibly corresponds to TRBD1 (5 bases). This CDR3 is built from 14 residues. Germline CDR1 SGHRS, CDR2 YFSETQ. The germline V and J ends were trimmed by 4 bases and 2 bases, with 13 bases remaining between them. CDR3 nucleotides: TGCGCCAGCAGCAGAGACAGAAGAACCTACGAGCAGTACTTC. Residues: CASSRDRRTYEQYF.

CDR3 region: CASSVARDIVTYNEQFF. The CDR3 coding sequence is TGTGCCAGCAGCGTAGCCCGGGACATAGTTACCTACAATGAGCAGTTCTTC. The chain is built from TRBV9 and TRBJ2-1, with D maybe TRBD1 (6 bases). V lost 0 bases to trimming and J lost 2 bases, with 15 bases between them. Germline V gene data show CDR1 as SGDLS and CDR2 as YYNGEE. The CDR3 length is 17 residues.

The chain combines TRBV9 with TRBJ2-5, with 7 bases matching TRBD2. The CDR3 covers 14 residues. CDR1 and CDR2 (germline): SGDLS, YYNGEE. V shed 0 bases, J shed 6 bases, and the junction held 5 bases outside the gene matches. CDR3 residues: CASSVAGREQTQYF. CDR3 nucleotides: TGTGCCAGCAGCGTAGCTGGGAGGGAGCAGACCCAGTACTTC.

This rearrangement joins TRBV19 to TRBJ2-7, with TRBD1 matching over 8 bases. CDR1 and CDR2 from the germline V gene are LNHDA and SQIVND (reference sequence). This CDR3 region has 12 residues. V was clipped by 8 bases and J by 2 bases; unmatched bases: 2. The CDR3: CASQGQAYEQYF. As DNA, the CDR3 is TGTGCCAGTCAGGGACAGGCCTACGAGCAGTACTTC.

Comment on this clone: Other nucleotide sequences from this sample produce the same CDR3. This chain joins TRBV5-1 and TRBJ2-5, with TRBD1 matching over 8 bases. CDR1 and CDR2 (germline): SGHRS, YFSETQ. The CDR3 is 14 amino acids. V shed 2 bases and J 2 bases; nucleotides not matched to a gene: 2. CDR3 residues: CASSFGTGQETQYF. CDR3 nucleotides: TGCGCCAGCAGCTTCGGGACAGGTCAAGAGACCCAGTACTTC.

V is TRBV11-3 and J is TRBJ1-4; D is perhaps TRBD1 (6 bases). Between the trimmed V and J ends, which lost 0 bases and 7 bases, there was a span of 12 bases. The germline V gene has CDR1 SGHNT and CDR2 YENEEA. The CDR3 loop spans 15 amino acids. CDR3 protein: CASSLEAGVLEKLFF. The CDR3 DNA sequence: TGTGCCAGCAGCTTAGAGGCAGGGGTGCTTGAAAAACTGTTTTTT.

The DNA for the CDR3 is TGTGCCAGCAGCTTAGTACTAGCAGCAAACACCGGGGAGCTGTTTTTT. This sequence encodes CASSLVLAANTGELFF. The V call is TRBV7-2, the J call TRBJ2-2; a weak D match, TRBD2 (6 bases). V lost 1 base and J lost 2, with 11 bases in between. Germline V gene lookup returns CDR1 SGHTA and CDR2 FQGNSA. The CDR3 extends over 16 amino acids. The full variable domain, its missing parts supplied by reference TRBV7-2 and TRBJ2-2, is GAGVSQSPSNKVTEKGKDVELRCDPISGHTALYWYRQSLGQGLEFLIYFQGNSAPDKSGLPSDRFSAERTGGSVSTLTIQRTQQEDSAVYLCASSLVLAANTGELFFGEGSRLTVL.

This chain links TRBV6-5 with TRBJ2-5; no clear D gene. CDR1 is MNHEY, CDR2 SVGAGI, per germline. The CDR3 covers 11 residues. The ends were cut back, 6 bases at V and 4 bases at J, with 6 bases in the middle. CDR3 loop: CASRIRETQYF. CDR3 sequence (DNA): TGTGCCAGCAGGATTAGAGAGACCCAGTACTTC.

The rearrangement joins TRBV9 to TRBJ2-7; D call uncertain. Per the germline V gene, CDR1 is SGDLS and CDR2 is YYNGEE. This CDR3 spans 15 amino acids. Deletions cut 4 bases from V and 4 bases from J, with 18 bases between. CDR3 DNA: TGTGCCAGCAGCCCCGCTCCTCGCTTCGGGTACGAGCAGTACTTC. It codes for CASSPAPRFGYEQYF.

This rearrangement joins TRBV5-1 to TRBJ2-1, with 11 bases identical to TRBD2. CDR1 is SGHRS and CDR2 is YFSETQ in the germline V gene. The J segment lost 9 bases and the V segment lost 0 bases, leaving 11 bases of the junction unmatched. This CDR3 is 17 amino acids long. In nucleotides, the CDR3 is TGCGCCAGCAGCTTGGAAGGTGGGGCTAGCGGGAGGACTGAGCAGTTCTTC. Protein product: CASSLEGGASGRTEQFF.

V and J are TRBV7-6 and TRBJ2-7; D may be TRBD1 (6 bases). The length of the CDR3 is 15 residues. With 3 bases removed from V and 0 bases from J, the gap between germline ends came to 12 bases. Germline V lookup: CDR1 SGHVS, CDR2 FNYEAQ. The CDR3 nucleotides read TGTGCCAGCAGCTTGGAGCAGGGGAACTCCTACGAGCAGTACTTC. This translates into CASSLEQGNSYEQYF.

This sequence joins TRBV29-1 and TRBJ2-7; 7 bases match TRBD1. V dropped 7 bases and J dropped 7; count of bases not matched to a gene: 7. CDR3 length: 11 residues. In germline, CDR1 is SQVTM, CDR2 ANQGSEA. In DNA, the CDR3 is TGCAGCGGGGGGACAGCCTTGGAGCAGTACTTC. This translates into CSGGTALEQYF.

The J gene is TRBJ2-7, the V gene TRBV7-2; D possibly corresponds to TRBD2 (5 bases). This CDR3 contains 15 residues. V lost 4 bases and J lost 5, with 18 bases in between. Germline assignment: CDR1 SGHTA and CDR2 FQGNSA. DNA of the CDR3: TGTGCCAGCAGCTCAACAGCCCACGAGCGGCACGAGCAGTACTTC. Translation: CASSSTAHERHEQYF.

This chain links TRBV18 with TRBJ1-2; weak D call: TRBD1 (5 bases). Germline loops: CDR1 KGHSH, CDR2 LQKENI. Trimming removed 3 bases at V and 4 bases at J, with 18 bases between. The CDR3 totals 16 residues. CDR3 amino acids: CASSPVVDTVGYGYTF. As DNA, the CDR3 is TGTGCCAGCTCACCTGTCGTGGACACCGTCGGCTATGGCTACACCTTC.

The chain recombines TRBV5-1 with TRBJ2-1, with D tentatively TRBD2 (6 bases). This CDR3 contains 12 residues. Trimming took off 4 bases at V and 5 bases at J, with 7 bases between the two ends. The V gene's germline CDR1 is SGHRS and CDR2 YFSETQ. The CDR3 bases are TGCGCCAGCAGCGGCGGGGACAATGAGCAGTTCTTC. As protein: CASSGGDNEQFF.

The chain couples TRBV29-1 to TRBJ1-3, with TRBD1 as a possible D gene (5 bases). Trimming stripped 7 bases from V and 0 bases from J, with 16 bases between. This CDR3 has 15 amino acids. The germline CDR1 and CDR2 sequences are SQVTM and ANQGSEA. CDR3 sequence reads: CSARRVGTSGNTIYF. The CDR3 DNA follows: TGCAGCGCCCGCAGGGTAGGGACCTCTGGAAACACCATATATTTT.

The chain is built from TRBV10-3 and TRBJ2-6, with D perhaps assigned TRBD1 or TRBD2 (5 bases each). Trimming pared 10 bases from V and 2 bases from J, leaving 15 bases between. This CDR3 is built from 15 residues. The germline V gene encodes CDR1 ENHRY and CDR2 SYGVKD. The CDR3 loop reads CATLRDRTGANVLTF. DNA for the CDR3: TGTGCCACCCTGAGGGACCGGACTGGGGCCAACGTCCTGACTTTC.